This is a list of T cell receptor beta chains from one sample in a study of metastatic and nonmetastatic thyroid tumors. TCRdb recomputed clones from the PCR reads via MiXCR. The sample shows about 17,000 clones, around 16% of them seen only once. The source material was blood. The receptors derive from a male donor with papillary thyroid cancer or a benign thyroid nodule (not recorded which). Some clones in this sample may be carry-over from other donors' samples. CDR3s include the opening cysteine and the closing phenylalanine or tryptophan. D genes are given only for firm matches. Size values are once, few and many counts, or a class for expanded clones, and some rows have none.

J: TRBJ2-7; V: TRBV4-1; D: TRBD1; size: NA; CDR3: CASSPGQGAGAYEQYF; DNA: TGCGCCAGCAGCCCGGGACAGGGGGCCGGGGCCTACGAGCAGTACTTC
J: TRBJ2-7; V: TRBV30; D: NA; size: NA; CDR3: CAWNERGKKLSYEQYF; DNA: TGTGCCTGGAATGAACGGGGCAAAAAACTCTCCTACGAGCAGTACTTC
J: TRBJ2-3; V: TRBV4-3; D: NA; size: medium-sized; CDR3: CASSQDRHADTQYF; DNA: TGCGCCAGCAGCCAAGATCGGCACGCAGATACGCAGTATTTT
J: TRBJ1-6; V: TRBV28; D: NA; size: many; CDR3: CASSSTGTSPLHF; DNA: TGTGCCAGCAGTTCCACAGGGACTTCACCCCTCCACTTT
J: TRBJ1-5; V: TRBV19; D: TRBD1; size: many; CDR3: CATFDGTGLWNQPQHF; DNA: TGTGCCACTTTCGACGGGACAGGGCTTTGGAATCAGCCCCAGCATTTT
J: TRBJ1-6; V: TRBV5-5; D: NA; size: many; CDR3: CASSRTANLYNSPLHF; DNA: TGTGCCAGCAGCAGGACAGCGAACCTCTATAATTCACCCCTCCACTTT
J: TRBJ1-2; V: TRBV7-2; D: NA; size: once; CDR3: CASSLGNTAGEGYTF; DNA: TGTGCCAGCAGCTTAGGTAATACAGCGGGGGAGGGCTACACCTTC
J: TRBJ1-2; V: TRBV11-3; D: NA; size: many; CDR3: CASSPRGGGDSYGYTF; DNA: TGTGCCAGCAGCCCCCGTGGGGGGGGTGATTCCTATGGCTACACCTTC
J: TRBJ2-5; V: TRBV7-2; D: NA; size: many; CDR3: CASSYIAAEGTQYF; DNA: TGTGCCAGCAGCTATATAGCGGCCGAGGGGACCCAGTACTTC
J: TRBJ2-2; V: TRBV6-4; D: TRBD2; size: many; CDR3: CASSVLAGEGTGELFF; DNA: TGTGCCAGCAGTGTACTAGCGGGAGAAGGCACCGGGGAGCTGTTTTTT
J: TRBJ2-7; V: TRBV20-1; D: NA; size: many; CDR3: CSARGPESYEQYF; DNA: TGCAGTGCTAGAGGGCCGGAATCCTACGAGCAGTACTTC
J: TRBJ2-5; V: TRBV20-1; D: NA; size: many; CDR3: CSASHWGRAAQETQYF; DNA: TGCAGTGCTAGTCACTGGGGCAGGGCAGCCCAAGAGACCCAGTACTTC
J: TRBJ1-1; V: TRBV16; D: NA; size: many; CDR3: CASSQSRYSRNTEAFF; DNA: TGTGCCAGCAGCCAATCCCGGTACAGTCGGAACACTGAAGCTTTCTTT
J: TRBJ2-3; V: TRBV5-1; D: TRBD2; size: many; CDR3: CASARLAGKPGGTDTQYF; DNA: TGCGCCAGCGCCAGACTAGCGGGAAAGCCGGGGGGCACAGATACGCAGTATTTT
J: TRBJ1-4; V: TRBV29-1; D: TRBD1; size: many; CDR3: CSAKGQEGEKLFF; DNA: TGCAGCGCAAAGGGACAGGAGGGAGAAAAACTGTTTTTT
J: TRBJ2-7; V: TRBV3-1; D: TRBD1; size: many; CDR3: CASSQDLGQGVSYEQYF; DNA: TGTGCCAGCAGCCAAGATCTGGGGCAGGGGGTCTCCTACGAGCAGTACTTC
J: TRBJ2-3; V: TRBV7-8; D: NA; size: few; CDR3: CASTAMLQGASADTQYF; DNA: TGTGCCAGCACCGCCATGTTACAGGGAGCTAGCGCAGATACGCAGTATTTT
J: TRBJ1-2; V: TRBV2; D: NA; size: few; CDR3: CASREQGGYTF; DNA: TGTGCCAGCAGGGAACAGGGTGGCTACACCTTC
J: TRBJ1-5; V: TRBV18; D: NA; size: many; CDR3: CASSPGSGGSNQPQHF; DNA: TGTGCCAGCTCACCGGGGAGTGGGGGTAGCAATCAGCCCCAGCATTTT
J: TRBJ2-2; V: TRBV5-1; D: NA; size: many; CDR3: CATRRTENTGELFF; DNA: TGCGCCACCCGAAGGACGGAGAACACCGGGGAGCTGTTTTTT
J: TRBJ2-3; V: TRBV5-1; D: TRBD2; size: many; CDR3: CASSLPSGDTDTQYF; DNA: TGCGCCAGCAGCTTGCCTAGCGGGGATACAGATACGCAGTATTTT
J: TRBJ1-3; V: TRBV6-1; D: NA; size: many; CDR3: CASSQTFSGNTIYF; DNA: TGTGCCAGCAGCCAGACATTCTCTGGAAACACCATATATTTT
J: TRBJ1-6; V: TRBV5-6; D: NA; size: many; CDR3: CASSPDSYNSPLHF; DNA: TGTGCCAGCAGCCCGGACAGTTATAATTCACCCCTCCACTTT
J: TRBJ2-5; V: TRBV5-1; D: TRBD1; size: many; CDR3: CASSLTGEETQYF; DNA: TGCGCCAGCAGTTTGACAGGGGAAGAGACCCAGTACTTC